The rows below give T cell receptor beta chains drawn from one sample of a study of technical replicates of blood from a few donors. Using immunoSEQ multiplex PCR, the repertoire was profiled, and TCRdb retains in-frame clones only, with some absent. The repertoire holds about 75,000 clones, roughly nine tenths seen once, with about 0.4% in the top ten. Sequencing was performed on T cells isolated from PBMCs. All receptors come from a human donor in good health. The CDR3 runs from the conserved cysteine through the conserved F or W. D genes are given only for firm matches. Part of the rows lack a size; the others show once, few, many or a class for expanded clones.

j_call d_call v_call clone_size cdr3_aa cdr3_nt
TRBJ2-7 TRBD2 TRBV18 - CASTTSGKFSEQYF TGTGCCAGCACAACTAGCGGGAAGTTTAGTGAGCAGTACTTC
TRBJ2-7 - TRBV4-2 - CASSHPGSSYEQYF TGTGCCAGCAGCCACCCCGGGAGCTCCTACGAGCAGTACTTC
TRBJ2-3 TRBD1 TRBV7-6 - CASSSTGGVGDTQYF TGTGCCAGCAGCTCAACAGGGGGCGTCGGCGATACGCAGTATTTT
TRBJ2-7 TRBD2 TRBV27 once CASSPRTSGYEQYF TGTGCCAGCAGTCCACGGACTAGCGGCTACGAGCAGTACTTC
TRBJ2-1 - TRBV6-5 - CASSLEGGGYNEQFF TGTGCCAGCAGTTTAGAAGGGGGTGGGTACAATGAGCAGTTCTTC
TRBJ1-4 - TRBV4-3 - CASSQDRGEKLFF TGCGCCAGCAGCCAAGATAGGGGGGAAAAACTGTTTTTT
TRBJ1-2 - TRBV10-2 - CASSGYTGDFGGYTF TGCGCCAGCAGCGGTTATACCGGGGACTTTGGTGGCTACACCTTC
TRBJ1-1 - TRBV13 - CASSFGGAEAFF TGTGCCAGCAGCTTCGGGGGGGCCGAAGCTTTCTTT
TRBJ2-1 - TRBV18 - CASSPLLYDEQFF TGTGCCAGCTCACCTCTATTATACGATGAGCAGTTCTTC
TRBJ2-2 - TRBV5-1 - CASSARLEGTGELFF TGCGCCAGCAGCGCAAGGTTGGAGGGCACCGGGGAGCTGTTTTTT
TRBJ1-1 TRBD1 TRBV18 few CASSPGQGEAFF TGTGCCAGCTCTCCGGGACAGGGTGAAGCTTTCTTT
TRBJ1-3 TRBD1 TRBV7-3 - CASSLAGGYGNTIYF TGTGCCAGCAGCTTAGCAGGGGGCTATGGAAACACCATATATTTT
TRBJ1-1 - TRBV15 - CATRGWGTEAFF TGTGCCACTAGGGGCTGGGGCACTGAAGCTTTCTTT
TRBJ2-7 TRBD2 TRBV29-1 - CSGIKGLAGGYEQYF TGCAGCGGAATTAAAGGACTAGCGGGAGGGTACGAGCAGTACTTC
TRBJ2-1 - TRBV7-8 - CASIPEGQTYNEQFF TGTGCCAGCATCCCGGAGGGCCAAACCTACAATGAGCAGTTCTTC
TRBJ2-2 TRBD1 TRBV9 - CASSPPGQGSNTGELFF TGTGCCAGCAGCCCTCCGGGACAGGGTTCGAACACCGGGGAGCTGTTTTTT
TRBJ2-7 - TRBV7-6 - CASSLGGREDGEQYF TGTGCCAGCAGCTTAGGTGGCAGGGAAGACGGCGAGCAGTACTTC
TRBJ2-1 TRBD2 TRBV4-3 few CASSQTISLAASYNEQFF TGCGCCAGCAGCCAGACCATTTCGCTAGCGGCCTCCTACAATGAGCAGTTCTTC
TRBJ1-2 - TRBV5-3 once CARSFHSSSPNYGYTF TGTGCCAGAAGCTTTCACTCGTCATCCCCTAACTATGGCTACACCTTC
TRBJ2-5 TRBD1 TRBV10-1 - CASSESLTRQGQETQYF TGCGCCAGCAGTGAGTCCCTAACCCGACAGGGCCAAGAGACCCAGTACTTC
TRBJ2-1 TRBD2 TRBV30 - CAWSAGSGGRTYNEQFF TGTGCCTGGAGTGCAGGATCGGGCGGGAGGACGTACAATGAGCAGTTCTTC
TRBJ2-1 TRBD2 TRBV6-5 - CASSYFLAGEDNEQFF TGTGCCAGCAGTTACTTTTTAGCGGGAGAAGACAATGAGCAGTTCTTC
TRBJ2-7 TRBD1 TRBV5-1 - CASGQGRDEQYF TGCGCCAGCGGACAGGGTCGAGACGAGCAGTACTTC
TRBJ2-1 - TRBV5-8 - CASSSYNEQFF TGTGCCAGCAGCTCTTACAATGAGCAGTTCTTC
TRBJ2-3 TRBD2 TRBV19 - CASSTSGTNLFTDTQYF TGTGCCAGTAGTACTAGCGGGACAAACTTATTCACAGATACGCAGTATTTT
TRBJ2-7 - TRBV19 - CASSMTTGSRLYEQYF TGTGCCAGTAGTATGACTACAGGGAGCCGTCTCTACGAGCAGTACTTC
TRBJ2-1 TRBD1 TRBV7-2 - CASSQGQGEKFF TGTGCCAGCAGCCAGGGACAGGGAGAAAAGTTCTTC
TRBJ2-2 TRBD2 TRBV5-1 - CASSPGTRLPGELFF TGCGCCAGCAGCCCCGGGACTAGACTCCCCGGGGAGCTGTTTTTT
TRBJ1-4 - TRBV11-2 - CASSLEPGEGEKLFF TGTGCCAGCAGCTTAGAACCGGGGGAAGGAGAAAAACTGTTTTTT
TRBJ1-2 - TRBV25-1 - CASSGSYNGYTF TGTGCCAGCAGTGGCAGTTACAATGGCTACACCTTC
TRBJ2-1 TRBD2 TRBV5-8 - CASSETSGYYNEQFF TGTGCCAGCAGCGAGACTAGCGGCTACTACAATGAGCAGTTCTTC
TRBJ2-1 - TRBV28 - CASSETGSREYNEQFF TGTGCCAGCAGTGAGACTGGATCTAGAGAATACAATGAGCAGTTCTTC
TRBJ2-3 TRBD2 TRBV10-3 - CAIRGTSGRDTQYF TGTGCCATCAGGGGTACTAGCGGGAGGGATACGCAGTATTTT
TRBJ2-4 - TRBV5-8 - CARTQDSKNIQYF TGTGCCAGGACCCAGGACAGTAAAAACATTCAGTACTTC
TRBJ1-2 TRBD1 TRBV27 - CASSYGTGGVYGYTF TGTGCCAGCAGTTACGGGACAGGGGGTGTGTATGGCTACACCTTC
TRBJ2-1 TRBD2 TRBV18 once CASSPGRVNEQFF TGTGCCAGCTCACCAGGGAGGGTAAATGAGCAGTTCTTC
TRBJ2-7 - TRBV2 - CASRSRDSYEQYF TGTGCCAGCAGGTCCAGGGATTCCTACGAGCAGTACTTC
TRBJ2-3 TRBD2 TRBV9 - CASSSTSGGSTDTQYF TGTGCCAGCAGCTCAACAAGCGGGGGAAGCACAGATACGCAGTATTTT
TRBJ2-7 - TRBV7-9 - CASSEYEQYF TGTGCCAGCAGTGAGTACGAGCAGTACTTC
TRBJ2-1 - TRBV11-3 - CASKGLFLSNEQFF TGTGCCAGCAAGGGGCTTTTTCTGAGTAATGAGCAGTTCTTC
TRBJ1-1 - TRBV11-3 - CASSSGMLDTEAFF TGTGCCAGCAGCTCCGGGATGTTGGACACTGAAGCTTTCTTT
TRBJ1-1 - TRBV11-2 - CASSLDVGGSMNTEAFF TGTGCCAGCAGCTTAGATGTGGGGGGGTCCATGAACACTGAAGCTTTCTTT
TRBJ1-1 TRBD1 TRBV7-8 - CASSITGTGRTEAFF TGTGCCAGCAGCATAACCGGGACAGGGAGGACTGAAGCTTTCTTT
TRBJ2-2 - TRBV6-1 once CASLRTNTGELFF TGTGCCAGTCTGCGAACGAACACCGGGGAGCTGTTTTTT
TRBJ1-1 - TRBV4-1 - CASSQGVGGSNTEAFF TGCGCCAGCAGCCAGGGGGTCGGGGGAAGTAACACTGAAGCTTTCTTT
TRBJ2-5 - TRBV7-9 - CASSLARVKKTQYF TGTGCCAGCAGCTTAGCCAGGGTTAAGAAGACCCAGTACTTC